These T cell receptor beta chains were read from a single sample in a study of long-term antiretroviral therapy in people with HIV. Some clones are missing from TCRdb's copy, which holds only in-frame ones; the method was immunoSEQ multiplex PCR. There are around 21,000 clones in the sample; around nine tenths occur only once, and about 9.3% lies in the top ten. The sample in question was unsorted PBMCs, obtained roughly 4.2 years before starting antiretroviral therapy. The source of these receptors is a woman younger than 45 with HIV. The CDR3 runs from the conserved cysteine through the conserved F or W. D genes are given only for firm matches. Size tells how often a clone was seen (once, few, many) or the class of an expanded clone, and some rows leave it out.

j_call: TRBJ2-3; clone_size: -; v_call: TRBV7-2; d_call: -; cdr3_nt: TGTGCCAGCAGCTCTAACTGGGACATTCGGACGCAGTATTTT; cdr3_aa: CASSSNWDIRTQYF
j_call: TRBJ2-2; clone_size: once; v_call: TRBV6-5; d_call: -; cdr3_nt: TGTGCCAGCAGTTACATGGACACCGGGGAGCTGTTTTTT; cdr3_aa: CASSYMDTGELFF
j_call: TRBJ2-3; clone_size: -; v_call: TRBV7-6; d_call: -; cdr3_nt: TGTGCCAGCAGCCCCCTCACCCCAGATACGCAGTATTTT; cdr3_aa: CASSPLTPDTQYF
j_call: TRBJ1-1; clone_size: -; v_call: TRBV29-1; d_call: -; cdr3_nt: TGCAGCGCCACAGGGTTCGGTATAGACACTGAAGCTTTCTTT; cdr3_aa: CSATGFGIDTEAFF
j_call: TRBJ1-4; clone_size: -; v_call: TRBV11-2; d_call: TRBD1; cdr3_nt: TGTGCCAGCAGCTACGGACAGGGCTGGGAGGAAAAACTGTTTTTT; cdr3_aa: CASSYGQGWEEKLFF
j_call: TRBJ1-1; clone_size: once; v_call: TRBV28; d_call: TRBD1; cdr3_nt: TGTGCCAGCAGTTTATTACAGACAGGGATCACTGAAGCTTTCTTT; cdr3_aa: CASSLLQTGITEAFF
j_call: TRBJ2-1; clone_size: -; v_call: TRBV4-1; d_call: TRBD2; cdr3_nt: TGCGCCAGCAGCCAAGATCTAGGGACTAGCGGGGACAATGAGCAGTTCTTC; cdr3_aa: CASSQDLGTSGDNEQFF
j_call: TRBJ2-7; clone_size: -; v_call: TRBV4-3; d_call: TRBD1; cdr3_nt: TGCGCCAGCAGCCAATTGGGACAGGGAGCCTACGAGCAGTACTTC; cdr3_aa: CASSQLGQGAYEQYF
j_call: TRBJ2-5; clone_size: -; v_call: TRBV15; d_call: -; cdr3_nt: TGTGCCACCAGCAGAGATAATGGGGTTGAGACCCAGTACTTC; cdr3_aa: CATSRDNGVETQYF
j_call: TRBJ2-1; clone_size: once; v_call: TRBV6-1; d_call: -; cdr3_nt: TGTGCCAGCAGTGAACTAACTCGGACAGTACACAATGAGCAGTTCTTC; cdr3_aa: CASSELTRTVHNEQFF
j_call: TRBJ2-5; clone_size: -; v_call: TRBV6-5; d_call: -; cdr3_nt: TGTGCCAGCAGACCAACAGGGAACCAAGAGACCCAGTACTTC; cdr3_aa: CASRPTGNQETQYF
j_call: TRBJ2-3; clone_size: -; v_call: TRBV5-8; d_call: -; cdr3_nt: TGTGCCAGCCCAAGGAGGGTCCCAACAATCCCGGGGGATACGCAGTATTTT; cdr3_aa: CASPRRVPTIPGDTQYF
j_call: TRBJ1-5; clone_size: -; v_call: TRBV19; d_call: -; cdr3_nt: TGTGCCAGTAGTATGTGGCGCGGGGAGAGCCCCAGCAATCAGCCCCAGCATTTT; cdr3_aa: CASSMWRGESPSNQPQHF
j_call: TRBJ1-1; clone_size: -; v_call: TRBV7-9; d_call: -; cdr3_nt: TGTGCCAGCAGCCCGAGACAGGACACTGAAGCTTTCTTT; cdr3_aa: CASSPRQDTEAFF
j_call: TRBJ1-6; clone_size: -; v_call: TRBV7-2; d_call: -; cdr3_nt: TGTGCCAGCACTCCGGGACCGTATAATTCACCCCTCCACTTT; cdr3_aa: CASTPGPYNSPLHF
j_call: TRBJ1-1; clone_size: once; v_call: TRBV5-8; d_call: -; cdr3_nt: TGTGCCAGCAGCCTGGCGGCAGGACCGAACACTGAAGCTTTCTTT; cdr3_aa: CASSLAAGPNTEAFF
j_call: TRBJ1-3; clone_size: -; v_call: TRBV23-1; d_call: TRBD1; cdr3_nt: TGCGCCAGCAGTCATGCTCCGGGACAGGGGTCTGGAAACACCATATATTTT; cdr3_aa: CASSHAPGQGSGNTIYF
j_call: TRBJ2-5; clone_size: -; v_call: TRBV5-8; d_call: TRBD1; cdr3_nt: TGTGCCAGCTCACCTGGACAGGTACAAGAGACCCAGTACTTC; cdr3_aa: CASSPGQVQETQYF
j_call: TRBJ1-1; clone_size: -; v_call: TRBV5-4; d_call: -; cdr3_nt: TGTGCCAGCAGCCCTGACCCCCGGACCACTGAAGCTTTCTTT; cdr3_aa: CASSPDPRTTEAFF
j_call: TRBJ2-7; clone_size: -; v_call: TRBV5-1; d_call: -; cdr3_nt: TGCGCCAGCAGCTTGGTTCCAGCAACCTACGAGCAGTACTTC; cdr3_aa: CASSLVPATYEQYF
j_call: TRBJ1-5; clone_size: -; v_call: TRBV7-2; d_call: -; cdr3_nt: TGTGCCAGCAGCTTGGGACTCACTGGGGGCAATCAGCCCCAGCATTTT; cdr3_aa: CASSLGLTGGNQPQHF
j_call: TRBJ2-3; clone_size: -; v_call: TRBV6-5; d_call: TRBD1; cdr3_nt: TGTTCCCTGGGACAGGGGGGTCCCGATACGCAGTATTTT; cdr3_aa: CSLGQGGPDTQYF
j_call: TRBJ2-7; clone_size: -; v_call: TRBV11-2; d_call: -; cdr3_nt: TGTGCCAGCAGCTTCACAGGGTCCAACGAGCAGTACTTC; cdr3_aa: CASSFTGSNEQYF
j_call: TRBJ2-3; clone_size: -; v_call: TRBV19; d_call: -; cdr3_nt: TGTGCCAGTAGTCCCAGGACAGCCACAGATACGCAGTATTTT; cdr3_aa: CASSPRTATDTQYF
j_call: TRBJ1-1; clone_size: -; v_call: TRBV5-1; d_call: TRBD1; cdr3_nt: TGCGCCAGCGGTCGGGACAGTGAGAACACTGAAGCTTTCTTT; cdr3_aa: CASGRDSENTEAFF
j_call: TRBJ2-7; clone_size: -; v_call: TRBV18; d_call: -; cdr3_nt: TGTGCCAGCTCACCGAAGACGGCTCAACCCTACGAGCAGTACTTC; cdr3_aa: CASSPKTAQPYEQYF
j_call: TRBJ2-6; clone_size: -; v_call: TRBV18; d_call: -; cdr3_nt: TGTGCCAGCTCACTAGATAAAAACTCTGGGGCCAACGTCCTGACTTTC; cdr3_aa: CASSLDKNSGANVLTF
j_call: TRBJ2-2; clone_size: -; v_call: TRBV19; d_call: TRBD1; cdr3_nt: TGTGCCAGTAGTATCGGGGACAGGGGCATTAGCGGGGAGCTGTTTTTT; cdr3_aa: CASSIGDRGISGELFF
j_call: TRBJ1-2; clone_size: -; v_call: TRBV10-3; d_call: -; cdr3_nt: TGTGCCATCAAGGACGGGAACTATGGCTACACCTTC; cdr3_aa: CAIKDGNYGYTF
j_call: TRBJ2-2; clone_size: -; v_call: TRBV7-2; d_call: TRBD2; cdr3_nt: TGTGCCAGCAGCTTTGGTAGCGGGGGGGCCATCGGGGAGCTGTTTTTT; cdr3_aa: CASSFGSGGAIGELFF
j_call: TRBJ2-3; clone_size: -; v_call: TRBV5-6; d_call: -; cdr3_nt: TGTGCCAGCAGCCCTGTGAGCGGAGGCACAGATACGCAGTATTTT; cdr3_aa: CASSPVSGGTDTQYF
j_call: TRBJ1-5; clone_size: medium-sized; v_call: TRBV5-1; d_call: TRBD1; cdr3_nt: TGCGCCAGCAGCCCAGGGACAGGGGGCTCCGGCAATCAGCCCCAGCATTTT; cdr3_aa: CASSPGTGGSGNQPQHF
j_call: TRBJ2-1; clone_size: -; v_call: TRBV9; d_call: TRBD2; cdr3_nt: TGTGCCAGCAGCGTTTTAGCGGGGGGGTACAGCTCCTACAATGAGCAGTTCTTC; cdr3_aa: CASSVLAGGYSSYNEQFF
j_call: TRBJ1-5; clone_size: -; v_call: TRBV6-1; d_call: -; cdr3_nt: TGTGCCACCAAGAGCGTGGGAGTAAGCAATCAGCCCCAGCATTTT; cdr3_aa: CATKSVGVSNQPQHF
j_call: TRBJ1-1; clone_size: -; v_call: TRBV5-1; d_call: -; cdr3_nt: TGCGCCAGCAGCTCGGGACGGCCGGCGGCTGAAGCTTTCTTT; cdr3_aa: CASSSGRPAAEAFF
j_call: TRBJ2-7; clone_size: -; v_call: TRBV7-2; d_call: TRBD1; cdr3_nt: TGTGCCAGCAGCCGCGACAGGGACATCTCCTACGAGCAGTACTTC; cdr3_aa: CASSRDRDISYEQYF
j_call: TRBJ2-7; clone_size: -; v_call: TRBV2; d_call: -; cdr3_nt: TGTGCCAGCAGCGCAAGATTCACCTTTTCCTACGAGCAGTACTTC; cdr3_aa: CASSARFTFSYEQYF
j_call: TRBJ2-1; clone_size: -; v_call: TRBV9; d_call: -; cdr3_nt: TGTGCCAGCAGCGCTGGCCGCAATGAGCAGTTCTTC; cdr3_aa: CASSAGRNEQFF
j_call: TRBJ2-1; clone_size: -; v_call: TRBV7-9; d_call: TRBD2; cdr3_nt: TGTGCCAGCAGCCCTAGCGGGGTGTACAATGAGCAGTTCTTC; cdr3_aa: CASSPSGVYNEQFF
j_call: TRBJ2-2; clone_size: once; v_call: TRBV14; d_call: -; cdr3_nt: TGTGCCAGCAGCCATGACGCCGGGGAGCTGTTTTTT; cdr3_aa: CASSHDAGELFF
j_call: TRBJ2-1; clone_size: -; v_call: TRBV6-5; d_call: TRBD1; cdr3_nt: TGTGCCAGCAGTTTAGACCGGGACAGCTACAATGAGCAGTTCTTC; cdr3_aa: CASSLDRDSYNEQFF